Detailed here is one T cell receptor beta chain. Its antigen is unknown. Base qualities were left out, and no much larger clone turns up one base away. The CDR3 numbers 16 residues from cysteine through phenylalanine. Only the CDR3 region is kept as DNA, spanning 48 bases read in frame from base 1. CDR1 and CDR2 (LGHNA, YNFKEQ) derive from the germline V gene. Trimming takes 5 bases off V and 1 base off J; junction bases not matched to a gene: 6. RNA was extracted using the RNeasy kit, and roughly 0.5 to 1 ug of the RNA was reverse transcribed with random hexamers. The immunoSEQ multiplex PCR assay, covering 54 Vbeta and 13 Jbeta segments, was used to amplify TCR beta CDR3 regions. PCR amplification bias was corrected by using a synthetic template baseline for primer optimization and computational correction. Regarding the original processing steps: Only productive sequences were kept, with reads annotated to V, D and J genes according to IMGT and analyzed in immunoSEQ Analyzer. Clonality was computed as one minus Shannon entropy normalized by log2 of the number of productive unique sequences. For each patient and control, public and private clones were evaluated within the 100 most prevalent clones. Susac-specific clones were defined as absent from healthy and MS cohorts, around 980 published viral clones and other ImmuneACCESS disease sequences. TCRdb reanalyzed the raw reads on its own, using fastp at Q25 for trimming and MiXCR for clone calling, and kept in-frame beta chains. Each entry is one CDR3 protein sequence, shown with its most common DNA and genes. The V and J calls and clone size come from TCRdb's table, not from the authors' own analysis. This sample gives under 85,000 distinct CDR3 sequences in total; approximately 95% of them show up just once. The top ten hold around 0.94% of the sample.

Peripheral blood CD8+ and CD4+ T cells from healthy donors, Susac syndrome patients and multiple sclerosis patients were profiled using high-throughput TCR beta sequencing. The Susac syndrome patients fulfilled recently defined diagnostic criteria for either definite or probable disease. Bulk CD8+ and CD4+ T cells were purified by magnetic negative isolation, whereas CD8+ TEMRA cells were enriched by FACS. Blood was collected in EDTA tubes and processed within 24 hours, with PBMCs isolated through density gradient centrifugation. PBMCs intended for TCR sequencing were cryopreserved in liquid nitrogen and thawed later in a water bath at 37 degrees C. A purity of at least 90% was achieved for sorted or isolated CD4+, CD8+ and CD8+ TEMRA cells. The data originate from a study of CD8 T cells in Susac syndrome (dated by TCRdb to the late 2010s). Describing the broader study: Among the sequenced Susac syndrome patients, more than five had clinically active disease and roughly 8 were in clinical remission. At blood withdrawal, Susac syndrome patients were either therapy-naive, taking corticosteroids (in some cases with IVIg as well), or taking IVIg alone. The study used repertoire sequencing to test whether antigen drove CD8+ T cell activation and differentiation in Susac syndrome. The clonality of the CD8+ T cell repertoire was compared across over 10 healthy donors, some 14 Susac syndrome patients and about 15 multiple sclerosis patients. Points the paper makes about the study in general: Roughly 15 and five Susac-specific public clones were found in the total CD8+ and CD8+ TEMRA repertoires, respectively. Clonal expansion was observed in Susac syndrome CD8+ repertoires, with the highest expansion in CD8+ TEMRA cells and greater expansion in clinically active than in remitting patients. The TCR sequencing and HLA analysis was acknowledged to have included a relatively small number of individuals.

Sequencing input: CD8+ T cells from PBMCs. This receptor was obtained from a human donor with Susac syndrome. The chain joins TRBV4-2 to TRBJ2-5; TRBD2 aligns with 11 central bases. The CDR3 protein is CASSDISGRAQETQYF. Read as DNA, the sequence is TGTGCCAGCAGCGACATTAGCGGGAGGGCCCAAGAGACCCAGTACTTC.